Listed here are 2 T cell receptor beta chains from one sample, sequenced in a study of T-cell reconstitution after alpha-beta-depleted transplantation in children. For TCRbeta, the library was prepared with unique molecular identifiers. TCRdb re-analysed the PCR reads in MiXCR, keeping a single row per CDR3 protein. The sample has some 490,000 distinct CDR3 sequences, under 15% seen once. The source material was PBMCs from the stem cell graft donor, sampled from the stem cell graft. These receptors were collected from a human donor who donated a stem cell graft to a child with combined immunodeficiency.

The chain's CDR3 is CASSQDRGRHNEQFF. DNA for the CDR3: TGTGCCAGCAGCCAAGACCGGGGCCGTCACAATGAGCAGTTCTTC. The V and J genes are TRBV3-1 and TRBJ2-1; possibly TRBD1 or TRBD2 for D (5 bases each). The CDR3 has 15 amino acids. Per germline, CDR1 LGHDT and CDR2 YNNKEL (reference sequence). V lost 0 bases to trimming and J lost 5 bases, with 11 bases between them.

The chain's CDR3 is CAWSVGVGTEAFF. For the CDR3, the DNA is TGTGCCTGGAGTGTAGGGGTGGGAACTGAAGCTTTCTTT. The J gene is TRBJ1-1, the V gene TRBV30; D might be TRBD1 (5 bases). Trimming removed 0 bases from V and 5 bases from J, with 10 bases in between. Germline CDR1 GTSNPN, CDR2 SVGIG (reference sequence). The CDR3 covers 13 residues.